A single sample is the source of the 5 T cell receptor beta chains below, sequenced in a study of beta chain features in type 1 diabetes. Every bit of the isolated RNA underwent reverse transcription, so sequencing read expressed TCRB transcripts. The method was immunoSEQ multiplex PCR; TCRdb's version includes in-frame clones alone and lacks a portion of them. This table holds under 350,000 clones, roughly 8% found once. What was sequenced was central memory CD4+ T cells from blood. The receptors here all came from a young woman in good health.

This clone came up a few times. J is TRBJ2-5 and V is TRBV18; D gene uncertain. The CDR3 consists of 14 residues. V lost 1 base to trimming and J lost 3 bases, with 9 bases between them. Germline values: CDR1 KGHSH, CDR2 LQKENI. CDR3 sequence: CASSPRSAEETQYF. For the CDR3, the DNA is TGTGCCAGCTCACCACGGTCAGCCGAAGAGACCCAGTACTTC.

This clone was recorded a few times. The CDR3 loop reads CASSRAQGAYYGYTF. The CDR3 DNA reads TGTGCCAGCAGCAGGGCACAGGGGGCGTACTATGGCTACACCTTC. The genes are TRBV14 and TRBJ1-2; 9 positions agree with TRBD1. This CDR3 region has 15 residues. Germline loops: CDR1 SGHDN, CDR2 FVKESK. Trimming cost V 5 bases and J 3 bases; bases outside gene matches: 7.

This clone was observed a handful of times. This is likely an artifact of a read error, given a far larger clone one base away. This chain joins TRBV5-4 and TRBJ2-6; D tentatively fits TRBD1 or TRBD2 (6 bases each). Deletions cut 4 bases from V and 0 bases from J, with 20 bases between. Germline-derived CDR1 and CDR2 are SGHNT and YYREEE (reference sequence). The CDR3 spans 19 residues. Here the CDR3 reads CASSQDVRGRASGANVLTF. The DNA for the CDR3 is TGTGCCAGCAGCCAAGACGTACGGGGGCGAGCCTCTGGGGCCAACGTCCTGACTTTC.

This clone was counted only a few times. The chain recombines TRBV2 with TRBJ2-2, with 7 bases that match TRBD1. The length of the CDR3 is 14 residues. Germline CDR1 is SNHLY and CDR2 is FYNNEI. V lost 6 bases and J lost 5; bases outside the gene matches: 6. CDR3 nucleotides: TGTGCCAGCAGAGGGACAGTGGGGACCGGGGAGCTGTTTTTT. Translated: CASRGTVGTGELFF.

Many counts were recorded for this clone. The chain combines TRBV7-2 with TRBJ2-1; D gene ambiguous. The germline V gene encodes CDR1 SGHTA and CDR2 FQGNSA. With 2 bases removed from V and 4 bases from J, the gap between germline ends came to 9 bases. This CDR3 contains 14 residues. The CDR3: CASSLSATYNEQFF. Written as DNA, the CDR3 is TGTGCCAGCAGCTTATCGGCCACTTACAATGAGCAGTTCTTC. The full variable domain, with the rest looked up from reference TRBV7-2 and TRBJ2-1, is GAGVSQSPSNKVTEKGKDVELRCDPISGHTALYWYRQSLGQGLEFLIYFQGNSAPDKSGLPSDRFSAERTGGSVSTLTIQRTQQEDSAVYLCASSLSATYNEQFFGPGTRLTVL.